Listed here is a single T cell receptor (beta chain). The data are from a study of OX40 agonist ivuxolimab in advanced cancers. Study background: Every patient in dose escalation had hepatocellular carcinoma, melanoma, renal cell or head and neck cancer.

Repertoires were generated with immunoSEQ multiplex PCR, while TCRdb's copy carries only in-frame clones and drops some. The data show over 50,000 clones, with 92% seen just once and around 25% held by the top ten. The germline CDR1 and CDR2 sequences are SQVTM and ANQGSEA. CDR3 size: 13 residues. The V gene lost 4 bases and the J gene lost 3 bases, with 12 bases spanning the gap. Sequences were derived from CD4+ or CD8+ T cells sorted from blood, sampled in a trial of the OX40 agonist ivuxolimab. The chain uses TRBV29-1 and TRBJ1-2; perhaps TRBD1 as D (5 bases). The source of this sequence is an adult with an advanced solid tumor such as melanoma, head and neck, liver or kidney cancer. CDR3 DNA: TGCAGCGTTGTGGGGGGGATTGACTATGGCTACACCTTC. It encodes CSVVGGIDYGYTF.